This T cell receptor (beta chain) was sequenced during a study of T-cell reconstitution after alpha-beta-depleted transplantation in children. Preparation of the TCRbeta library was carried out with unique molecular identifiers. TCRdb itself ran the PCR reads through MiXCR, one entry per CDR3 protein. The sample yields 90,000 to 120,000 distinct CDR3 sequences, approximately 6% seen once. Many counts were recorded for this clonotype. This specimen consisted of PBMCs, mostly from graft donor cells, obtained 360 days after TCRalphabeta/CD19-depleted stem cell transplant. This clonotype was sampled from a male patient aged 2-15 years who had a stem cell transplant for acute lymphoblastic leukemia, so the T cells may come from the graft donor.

CDR3 in amino acids: CASSYAGGGTQYF. The CDR3 nucleotides are TGTGCCAGCAGTTATGCAGGGGGCGGGACCCAGTACTTC. The chain recombines TRBV6-5 with TRBJ2-5; 8 nucleotides line up with TRBD1. V gave up 3 bases and J gave up 7 bases; unmatched junction bases: 4. The CDR3 sequence is 13 residues long. Germline loops: CDR1 MNHEY, CDR2 SVGAGI.